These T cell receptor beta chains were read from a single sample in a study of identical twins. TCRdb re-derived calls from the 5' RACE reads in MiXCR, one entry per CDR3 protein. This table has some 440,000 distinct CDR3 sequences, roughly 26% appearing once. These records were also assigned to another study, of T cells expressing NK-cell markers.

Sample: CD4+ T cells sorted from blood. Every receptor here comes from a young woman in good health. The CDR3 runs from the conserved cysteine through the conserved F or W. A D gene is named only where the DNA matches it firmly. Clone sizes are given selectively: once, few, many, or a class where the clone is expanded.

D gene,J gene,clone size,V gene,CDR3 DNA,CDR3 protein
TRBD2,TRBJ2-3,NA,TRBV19,TGTGCCAGTAGTACCCCTAGCGGGATCACAGATACGCAGTATTTT,CASSTPSGITDTQYF
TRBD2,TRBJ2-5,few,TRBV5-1,TGCGCCAGCAGCTTGGGCAGCGGGAAAGAGACCCAGTACTTC,CASSLGSGKETQYF
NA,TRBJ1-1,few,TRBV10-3,TGTGCCATCAGTGAGGGGTATAGGGGGGCTGAAGCTTTCTTT,CAISEGYRGAEAFF
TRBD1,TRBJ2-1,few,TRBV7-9,TGTGCCAGCAGCTCTAGGGGACAGAGATACAATGAGCAGTTCTTC,CASSSRGQRYNEQFF
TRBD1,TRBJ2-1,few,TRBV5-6,TGTGCCAGCAGCTTAGGTTCAGGGGGCAACTACAATGAGCAGTTCTTC,CASSLGSGGNYNEQFF
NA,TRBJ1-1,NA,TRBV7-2,TGTGCCAGCAGCGTACAGGGCGGGGAAGCTTTCTTT,CASSVQGGEAFF
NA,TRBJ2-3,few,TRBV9,TGTGCCAGCAGCCTTATCCACGGGGTGAGCACAGATACGCAGTATTTT,CASSLIHGVSTDTQYF
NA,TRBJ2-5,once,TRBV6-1,TGTGCCAGCAGTGATCGGCCAGGGAGTTACCAAGAGACCCAGTACTTC,CASSDRPGSYQETQYF
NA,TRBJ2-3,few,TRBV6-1,TGTGCCAGCACCCCGGGACTCGGGGCAGATACGCAGTATTTT,CASTPGLGADTQYF
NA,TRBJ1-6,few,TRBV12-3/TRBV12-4,TGTGCCAGCACCCTTCCGGGGTCTCGGTCCCTCCACTTT,CASTLPGSRSLHF
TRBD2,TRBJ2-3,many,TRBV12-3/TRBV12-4,TGTGCCAGCAGCCCTCCTAGCGGCCGCACAGATACGCAGTATTTT,CASSPPSGRTDTQYF
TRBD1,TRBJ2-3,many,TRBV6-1,TGTGCCAGCAAACAGGGGATTACTAGCACAGATACGCAGTATTTT,CASKQGITSTDTQYF
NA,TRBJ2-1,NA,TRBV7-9,TGTGCCAGCAGCTTAATCGGCCCGGCTCGGGATGAGCAGTTCTTC,CASSLIGPARDEQFF
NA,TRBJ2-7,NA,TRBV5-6,TGTGCCAGCAGCTTATTAGGTTTAGAATCCTACGAGCAGTACTTC,CASSLLGLESYEQYF
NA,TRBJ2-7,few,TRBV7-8,TGTGCCAGCAGCCCGTCTGGGGGACTGAACTACGAGCAGTACTTC,CASSPSGGLNYEQYF
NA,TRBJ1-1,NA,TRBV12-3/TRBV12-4,TGTGCCAGCATTACTGGGAACTCCTATGGAGCTTTCTTT,CASITGNSYGAFF
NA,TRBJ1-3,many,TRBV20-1,TGCAGTGCTAGTAACCGAGGGGATGGAAACACCATATATTTT,CSASNRGDGNTIYF
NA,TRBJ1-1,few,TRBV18,TGTGCCAGCTCACCTTTTTGGACAGAGAACACTGAAGCTTTCTTT,CASSPFWTENTEAFF
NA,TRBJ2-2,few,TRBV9,TGTGCCAGCAGCGTAGAGCCAGTCGGCACCGGGGAGCTGTTTTTT,CASSVEPVGTGELFF
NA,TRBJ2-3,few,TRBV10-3,TGTGCCATCAGGGAATTACCTTCAGGGGGAGGAACAGATACGCAGTATTTT,CAIRELPSGGGTDTQYF
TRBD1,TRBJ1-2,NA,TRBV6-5,TGTGCCAGCAGTTACGACAGGGGGTTTCGTTATGGCTACACCTTC,CASSYDRGFRYGYTF
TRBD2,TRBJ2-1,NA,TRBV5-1,TGCGCCAGCAGCTTCCCTAGGACTAGCGGGAGCTCCTACAATGAGCAGTTCTTC,CASSFPRTSGSSYNEQFF
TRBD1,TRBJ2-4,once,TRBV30,TGTGCCTGGGACCGGGACAGGGGCATTCAGTACTTC,CAWDRDRGIQYF